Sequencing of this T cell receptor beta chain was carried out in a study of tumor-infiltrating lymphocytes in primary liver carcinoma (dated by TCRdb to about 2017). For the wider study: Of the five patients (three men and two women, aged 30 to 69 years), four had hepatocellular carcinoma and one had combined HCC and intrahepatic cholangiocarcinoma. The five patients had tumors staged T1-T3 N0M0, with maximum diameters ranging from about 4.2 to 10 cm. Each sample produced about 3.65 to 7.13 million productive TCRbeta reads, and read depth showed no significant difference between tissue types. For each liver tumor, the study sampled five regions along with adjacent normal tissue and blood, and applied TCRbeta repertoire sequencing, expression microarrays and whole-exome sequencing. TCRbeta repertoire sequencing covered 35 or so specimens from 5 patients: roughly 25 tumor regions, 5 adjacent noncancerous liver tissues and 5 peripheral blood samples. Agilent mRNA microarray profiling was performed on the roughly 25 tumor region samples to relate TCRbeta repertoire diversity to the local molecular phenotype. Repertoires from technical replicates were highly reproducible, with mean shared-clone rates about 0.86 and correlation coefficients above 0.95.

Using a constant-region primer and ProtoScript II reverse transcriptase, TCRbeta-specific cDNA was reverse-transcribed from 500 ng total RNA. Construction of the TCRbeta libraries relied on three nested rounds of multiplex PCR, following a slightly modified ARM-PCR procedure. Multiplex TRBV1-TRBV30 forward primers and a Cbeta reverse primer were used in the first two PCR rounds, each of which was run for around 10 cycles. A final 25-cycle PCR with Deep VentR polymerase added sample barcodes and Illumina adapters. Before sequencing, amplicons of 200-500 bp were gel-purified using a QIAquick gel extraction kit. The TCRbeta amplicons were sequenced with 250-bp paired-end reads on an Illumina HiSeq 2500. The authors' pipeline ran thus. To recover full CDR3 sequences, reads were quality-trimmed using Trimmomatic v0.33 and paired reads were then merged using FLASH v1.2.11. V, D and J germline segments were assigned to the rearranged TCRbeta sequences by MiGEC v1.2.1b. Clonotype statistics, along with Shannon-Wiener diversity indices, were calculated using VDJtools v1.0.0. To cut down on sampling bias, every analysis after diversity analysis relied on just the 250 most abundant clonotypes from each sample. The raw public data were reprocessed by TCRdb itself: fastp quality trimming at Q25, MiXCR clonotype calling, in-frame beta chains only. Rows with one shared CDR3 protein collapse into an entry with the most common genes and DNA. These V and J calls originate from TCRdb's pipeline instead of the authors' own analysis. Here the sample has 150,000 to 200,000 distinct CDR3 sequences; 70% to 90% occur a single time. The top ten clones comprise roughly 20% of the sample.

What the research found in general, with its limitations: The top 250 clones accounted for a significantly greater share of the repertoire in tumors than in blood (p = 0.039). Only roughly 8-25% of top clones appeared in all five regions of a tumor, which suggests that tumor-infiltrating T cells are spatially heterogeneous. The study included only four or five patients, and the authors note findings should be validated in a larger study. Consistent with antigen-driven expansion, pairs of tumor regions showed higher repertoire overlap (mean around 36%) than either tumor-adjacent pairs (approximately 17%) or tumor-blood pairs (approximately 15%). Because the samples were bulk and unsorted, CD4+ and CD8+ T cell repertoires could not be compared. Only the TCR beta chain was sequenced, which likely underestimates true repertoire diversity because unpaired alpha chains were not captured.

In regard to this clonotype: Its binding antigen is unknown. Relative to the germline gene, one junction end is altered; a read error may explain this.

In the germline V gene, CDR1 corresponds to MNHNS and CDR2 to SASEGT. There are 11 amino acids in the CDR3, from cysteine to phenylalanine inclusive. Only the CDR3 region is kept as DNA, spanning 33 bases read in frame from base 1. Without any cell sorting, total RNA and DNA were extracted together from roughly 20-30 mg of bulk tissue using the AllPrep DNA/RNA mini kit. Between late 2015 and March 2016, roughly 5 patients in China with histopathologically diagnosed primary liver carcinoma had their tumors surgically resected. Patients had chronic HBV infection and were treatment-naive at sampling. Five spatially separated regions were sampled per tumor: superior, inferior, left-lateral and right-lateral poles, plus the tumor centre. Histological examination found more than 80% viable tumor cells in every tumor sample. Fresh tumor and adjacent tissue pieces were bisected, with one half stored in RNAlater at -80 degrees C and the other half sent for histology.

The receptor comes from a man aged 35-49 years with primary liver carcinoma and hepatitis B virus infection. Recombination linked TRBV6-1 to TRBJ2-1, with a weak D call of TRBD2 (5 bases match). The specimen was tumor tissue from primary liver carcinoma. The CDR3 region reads CVSGVNLEQFF. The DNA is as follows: TGTGTCAGCGGTGTAAACTTAGAGCAATTCTTC.